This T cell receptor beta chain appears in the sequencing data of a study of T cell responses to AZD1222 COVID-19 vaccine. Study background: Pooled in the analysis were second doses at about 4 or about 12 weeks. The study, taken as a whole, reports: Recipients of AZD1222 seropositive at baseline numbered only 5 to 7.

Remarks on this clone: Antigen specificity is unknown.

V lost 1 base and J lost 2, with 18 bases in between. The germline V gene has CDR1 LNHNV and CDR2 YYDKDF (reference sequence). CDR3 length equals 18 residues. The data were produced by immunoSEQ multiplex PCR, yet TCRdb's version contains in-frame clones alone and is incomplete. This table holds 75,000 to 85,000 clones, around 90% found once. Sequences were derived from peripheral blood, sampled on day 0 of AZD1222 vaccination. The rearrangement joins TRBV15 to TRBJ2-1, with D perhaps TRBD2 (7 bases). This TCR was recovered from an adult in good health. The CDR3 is CATSRGSGGGRAYNEQFF. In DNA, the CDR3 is TGTGCCACCAGCAGAGGTAGTGGGGGGGGCAGGGCCTACAATGAGCAGTTCTTC. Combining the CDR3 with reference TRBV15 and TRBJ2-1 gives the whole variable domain DAMVIQNPRYQVTQFGKPVTLSCSQTLNHNVMYWYQQKSSQAPKLLFHYYDKDFNNEADTPDNFQSRRPNTSFCFLDIRSPGLGDTAMYLCATSRGSGGGRAYNEQFFGPGTRLTVL.